Listed below are T cell receptor beta chains from one sample, sequenced in a study of blood T cell repertoires in COVID-19. Some clones are missing from TCRdb's copy, which holds only in-frame ones; the method was immunoSEQ multiplex PCR. In the table there are roughly 82,000 clones, 90% of which are singletons. The specimen was peripheral blood. Receptors originate from a woman aged 50 to 60 in a cohort sampled during active COVID-19. The CDR3 runs from the conserved cysteine through the conserved F or W. Each record gives: V gene, D gene, J gene, clone size, CDR3 protein, CDR3 DNA. D genes are given only for firm matches. Part of the rows lack a size; the others show once, few, many or a class for expanded clones.

TRBV28	NA	TRBJ2-1	once	CASSREGGQFF	TGTGCCAGCAGCAGAGAAGGGGGGCAGTTCTTC
TRBV28	TRBD1	TRBJ2-7	once	CASSSPPGQGSYEQYF	TGTGCCAGCAGCTCCCCCCCGGGACAGGGGTCCTACGAGCAGTACTTC
TRBV3-1/TRBV3-2	TRBD2	TRBJ2-1	few	CASSQGAGVGKNEQFF	TGTGCCAGCAGCCAAGGGGCGGGAGTCGGCAAGAATGAGCAGTTCTTC
TRBV6-5	NA	TRBJ2-1	once	CASSYSSGSSYNEQFF	TGTGCCAGCAGTTACTCGTCGGGGAGCTCCTACAATGAGCAGTTCTTC
TRBV19	TRBD1	TRBJ1-5	NA	CASSGQGAGQPQHF	TGTGCCAGTAGCGGACAGGGGGCAGGGCAGCCCCAGCATTTT
TRBV7-9	NA	TRBJ1-1	NA	CANFEMNTEAFF	TGTGCCAACTTCGAAATGAACACTGAAGCTTTCTTT
TRBV11-2	TRBD2	TRBJ2-7	NA	CASSLASGEYYEQYF	TGTGCCAGCAGCTTGGCTAGCGGGGAATACTACGAGCAGTACTTC
TRBV5-1	TRBD1	TRBJ1-1	NA	CASSSDREYTEAFF	TGCGCCAGCAGCTCAGACAGGGAATACACTGAAGCTTTCTTT
TRBV6-1	NA	TRBJ2-7	once	CASSEYGVSSYEQYF	TGTGCCAGCAGTGAATACGGGGTAAGCTCCTACGAGCAGTACTTC
TRBV18	TRBD2	TRBJ2-1	NA	CASSPRTSGSYEQFF	TGTGCCAGCTCACCACGGACTAGCGGGAGCTATGAGCAGTTCTTC
TRBV10-1	TRBD2	TRBJ2-7	NA	CASRGLAGSYEQYF	TGCGCCAGCAGGGGACTAGCGGGTTCCTACGAGCAGTACTTC
TRBV28	TRBD2	TRBJ2-7	NA	CASSLDLAGGPSYEQYF	TGTGCCAGCAGTTTAGATCTAGCGGGAGGCCCCTCCTACGAGCAGTACTTC
TRBV7-2	NA	TRBJ2-3	NA	CASSHFTDTQYF	TGTGCCAGCAGCCACTTTACAGATACGCAGTATTTT
TRBV19	TRBD2	TRBJ2-1	NA	CASSAGTSGNNEQFF	TGTGCCAGTAGTGCCGGGACTAGCGGAAACAATGAGCAGTTCTTC
TRBV20-1	TRBD1	TRBJ2-2	once	CSASHPGQGETGELFF	TGCAGTGCTAGTCACCCGGGACAGGGTGAAACCGGGGAGCTGTTTTTT
TRBV6-5	TRBD1	TRBJ1-1	NA	CASGTGALGAFF	TGTGCCAGCGGAACAGGGGCCTTAGGAGCTTTCTTT
TRBV28	NA	TRBJ1-5	NA	CASKGSRTANQPQHF	TGTGCCAGCAAGGGGTCCCGGACAGCCAATCAGCCCCAGCATTTT
TRBV3-1/TRBV3-2	NA	TRBJ1-2	medium-sized	CASSQDGGRNGYTF	TGTGCCAGCAGCCAAGATGGGGGGAGGAATGGCTACACCTTC
TRBV5-1	NA	TRBJ1-1	NA	CASSLAPGNTEAFF	TGCGCCAGCAGCTTGGCGCCGGGGAACACTGAAGCTTTCTTT
TRBV28	NA	TRBJ1-2	NA	CATILSGGYTF	TGTGCCACCATCCTCTCAGGGGGCTACACCTTC
TRBV12-3/TRBV12-4	NA	TRBJ1-2	NA	CASSLDNAGYTF	TGTGCCAGCAGCCTGGACAACGCCGGCTACACCTTC
TRBV5-1	NA	TRBJ1-1	once	CASSPKVPEVTEAFF	TGCGCCAGCAGCCCGAAGGTCCCAGAGGTCACTGAAGCTTTCTTT
TRBV19	NA	TRBJ1-5	few	CARWTGNQPQHF	TGTGCCAGATGGACTGGCAATCAGCCCCAGCATTTT
TRBV19	TRBD2	TRBJ2-7	medium-sized	CASSILAGSSYEQYF	TGTGCCAGTAGTATTCTAGCGGGGAGCTCCTACGAGCAGTACTTC
TRBV28	TRBD1	TRBJ1-2	NA	CASSSPGQGADYGYTF	TGTGCCAGCAGTTCCCCGGGACAGGGGGCAGACTATGGCTACACCTTC
TRBV4-1	TRBD2	TRBJ2-3	NA	CASSQARAVGRNTQYF	TGCGCCAGCAGCCAAGCCCGGGCCGTCGGGAGGAATACGCAGTATTTT
TRBV12-5	NA	TRBJ1-1	NA	CASARENTEAFF	TGTGCTAGTGCCCGGGAGAACACTGAAGCTTTCTTT
TRBV10-3	TRBD1	TRBJ1-4	NA	CAISDTDRVKEKLFF	TGTGCCATCAGTGACACGGACAGGGTTAAGGAAAAACTGTTTTTT
TRBV6-5	TRBD1	TRBJ2-1	NA	CASSTDRGRNEQFF	TGTGCCAGCAGTACGGACAGGGGGCGAAATGAGCAGTTCTTC
TRBV10-3	NA	TRBJ2-5	NA	CAISVRREETQYF	TGTGCCATCAGTGTCCGGAGGGAAGAGACCCAGTACTTC
TRBV11-1	TRBD2	TRBJ2-1	NA	CASSSGRGNYEQFF	TGTGCCAGCAGTAGCGGGAGAGGGAATTATGAGCAGTTCTTC
TRBV5-1	NA	TRBJ1-1	NA	CASSPQGPENTEAFF	TGCGCCAGCAGCCCTCAGGGGCCGGAGAACACTGAAGCTTTCTTT
TRBV6-1	TRBD1	TRBJ2-7	NA	CASSGGQGGYSYEQYF	TGTGCCAGCAGTGGGGGACAGGGTGGGTACTCCTACGAGCAGTACTTC
TRBV28	NA	TRBJ2-7	NA	CASSLRVRAYEQYF	TGTGCCAGCAGTTTGCGGGTTCGCGCCTACGAGCAGTACTTC
TRBV21-1	NA	TRBJ1-5	NA	CASSLQGLAHESVAQHF	TGTGCCAGCAGCTTACAGGGGTTGGCCCACGAATCAGTGGCCCAGCATTTT
TRBV4-2	NA	TRBJ2-7	once	CASSQDRAGTYEQYF	TGTGCCAGCAGCCAAGATCGAGCGGGCACCTACGAGCAGTACTTC
TRBV29-1	NA	TRBJ1-1	NA	CSVALNENTEAFF	TGCAGCGTTGCCCTAAATGAGAACACTGAAGCTTTCTTT
TRBV6-2/TRBV6-3	NA	TRBJ1-4	NA	CASSYSRQEMNEKLFF	TGTGCCAGCAGTTACTCTCGACAGGAGATGAATGAAAAACTGTTTTTT
TRBV15	TRBD1	TRBJ2-7	NA	CATSSSRGPYEQYF	TGTGCCACCAGCAGCTCTAGGGGGCCCTACGAGCAGTACTTC
TRBV10-2	NA	TRBJ2-7	NA	CASRLGGGRSSYEQYF	TGCGCCAGCAGGCTCGGGGGTGGGAGGAGCTCCTACGAGCAGTACTTC
TRBV6-5	TRBD1	TRBJ1-5	NA	CASDRDNQPQHF	TGTGCCAGTGACAGGGACAATCAGCCCCAGCATTTT
TRBV5-8	NA	TRBJ2-5	once	CASSLKGESQETQYF	TGTGCCAGCAGCTTGAAGGGGGAAAGCCAAGAGACCCAGTACTTC
TRBV7-8	TRBD2	TRBJ2-2	NA	CASITGLAANTGELFF	TGTGCCAGCATCACTGGACTAGCTGCTAACACCGGGGAGCTGTTTTTT
TRBV7-2	TRBD2	TRBJ2-5	NA	CASSSQAGVGQETQYF	TGTGCCAGCAGCTCCCAAGCGGGAGTAGGTCAAGAGACCCAGTACTTC
TRBV9	TRBD1	TRBJ1-1	NA	CASSEAGQSSEAFF	TGTGCCAGCAGCGAGGCGGGACAGAGTTCTGAAGCTTTCTTT
TRBV12-3/TRBV12-4	NA	TRBJ2-7	NA	CASSLRAGSAQYF	TGTGCCAGCAGTTTACGGGCCGGGAGTGCCCAGTACTTC
TRBV18	TRBD2	TRBJ2-5	NA	CASRPEREGFQETQYF	TGTGCCAGCCGACCTGAGCGGGAGGGCTTCCAAGAGACCCAGTACTTC
TRBV7-3	TRBD1	TRBJ2-5	once	CASSLGQGETQYF	TGTGCCAGCAGCTTGGGACAGGGAGAGACCCAGTACTTC
TRBV4-2	TRBD2	TRBJ2-5	NA	CASSQDGTSGRETQYF	TGTGCCAGCAGCCAAGATGGGACTAGCGGGAGGGAGACCCAGTACTTC
TRBV7-8	TRBD1	TRBJ1-2	NA	CASSPPQGDGYTF	TGTGCCAGCAGCCCGCCGCAGGGGGACGGCTACACCTTC
TRBV30	TRBD2	TRBJ2-1	NA	CAAGMGGRALGNEQFF	TGTGCCGCAGGTATGGGCGGGAGGGCCTTAGGCAATGAGCAGTTCTTC
TRBV15	TRBD1	TRBJ1-2	NA	CATTRLRDRDYGYTF	TGTGCCACCACCAGGCTCCGGGACAGGGATTATGGCTACACCTTC
TRBV4-1	TRBD2	TRBJ2-1	NA	CASSQGRGGAYNEQFF	TGCGCCAGCAGCCAAGGTCGGGGAGGGGCTTACAATGAGCAGTTCTTC
TRBV5-1	TRBD1	TRBJ1-3	once	CASSLGGQGGNTIYF	TGCGCCAGCAGCTTGGGGGGACAGGGAGGAAACACCATATATTTT
TRBV5-1	TRBD2	TRBJ2-1	NA	CASSLGGIAGGRWSSYNEQFF	TGCGCCAGCAGCTTGGGGGGTATAGCGGGAGGTCGGTGGTCCTCCTACAATGAGCAGTTCTTC
TRBV3-1/TRBV3-2	NA	TRBJ2-2	few	CASSQGEWGELFF	TGTGCCAGCAGCCAAGGGGAGTGGGGGGAGCTGTTTTTT
TRBV7-8	NA	TRBJ2-7	NA	CASSPQGSLTYEQYF	TGTGCCAGCAGCCCCCAGGGGTCTTTAACCTACGAGCAGTACTTC
TRBV6-2/TRBV6-3	NA	TRBJ1-2	NA	CASSYGGASYGYTF	TGTGCCAGCAGTTACGGGGGGGCTTCGTATGGCTACACCTTC
TRBV28	NA	TRBJ1-1	NA	CASSLLRDTEAFF	TGTGCCAGCAGTTTATTGAGGGACACTGAAGCTTTCTTT
TRBV12-1	NA	TRBJ1-5	NA	CASRVGNQPQHF	TGTGCCAGCAGGGTAGGCAATCAGCCCCAGCATTTT